Below, 17 T cell receptor beta chains from the same sample are listed, as sequenced in a study of cytomegalovirus exposure and HLA in healthy donors. The PCR was carried out with 60 Vbeta primers and 13 Jbeta primers. Measured with immunoSEQ multiplex PCR; TCRdb has only the in-frame clones, and not every one. Among roughly 100,000 clones, 75% were seen once, and the ten largest hold 1% to 1.5%. The sequenced sample consisted of PBMCs. The receptor source for this set is a man aged 35-49 years in good health and CMV-seronegative.

Note on this clone: Different DNA sequences within this sample yield the same CDR3. The chain employs TRBV6-5 and TRBJ1-1, with TRBD1 matching 8 bases. Trimming took 6 bases from V and 2 from J; bases not matched to a gene: 2. Germline loops: CDR1 MNHEY, CDR2 SVGAGI. The CDR3 is made up of 13 amino acids. The DNA of the CDR3 is TGTGCCAGCAGCTCAGGGGGCAACACTGAAGCTTTCTTT. This encodes CASSSGGNTEAFF.

The rearrangement joins TRBV27 to TRBJ2-3; no definite D call. Trimming removed 2 bases from V and 3 bases from J, with 6 bases in between. The CDR3 sequence is 13 residues long. Germline V gene sequence: CDR1 MNHEY, CDR2 SMNVEV (reference sequence). CDR3 sequence (DNA): TGTGCCAGCAGTTTAGAGAGGACAGATACGCAGTATTTT. This gives the protein CASSLERTDTQYF.

The chain carries TRBV4-1 and TRBJ1-1; D gene unclear. This CDR3 comprises 15 residues. CDR1 is MGHRA and CDR2 is YSYEKL in the germline V gene. V lost 0 bases, J lost 0 bases, and 8 bases lay in between. This CDR3 reads CASSQDPGMNTEAFF. As DNA, the CDR3 is TGCGCCAGCAGCCAAGACCCGGGGATGAACACTGAAGCTTTCTTT.

The gene calls are TRBV4-2 and TRBJ1-2; TRBD1 aligns across 7 bases. The germline gives CDR1 LGHNA, CDR2 YNFKEQ. After removal of 4 bases from V and 2 bases from J, the junction contained 1 base not matched to a gene. The CDR3 is 13 amino acids. CDR3 in DNA: TGTGCCAGCAGCCCACAGGGGAACTATGGCTACACCTTC. Its translation is CASSPQGNYGYTF.

The V and J genes are TRBV5-5 and TRBJ1-3, with TRBD1 identical over 7 bases. Trimming cost V 0 bases and J 6 bases; bases outside gene matches: 6. This CDR3 comprises 15 residues. In germline, CDR1 is SGHKS, CDR2 YYEKEE (reference sequence). The CDR3 loop is CASSLAGQVQNTIYF. CDR3 sequence (DNA): TGTGCCAGCAGCTTGGCCGGACAGGTTCAAAACACCATATATTTT.

The chain employs TRBV5-1 and TRBJ2-3; tentatively, D is TRBD1 (5 bases). The V gene lost 4 bases and the J gene lost 3 bases, with 15 bases spanning the gap. CDR3 length: 15 residues. Germline V gives CDR1 SGHRS, CDR2 YFSETQ. The CDR3 DNA reads as TGCGCCAGCAGCCCGCCCTTACAGGATACAGATACGCAGTATTTT. This gives the protein CASSPPLQDTDTQYF.

This chain joins TRBV18 and TRBJ2-5, with D unclear. Germline values: CDR1 KGHSH, CDR2 LQKENI. Deletions cut 3 bases from V and 5 bases from J, with 10 bases between. This CDR3 spans 13 amino acids. CDR3 nucleotides: TGTGCCAGCTCACCGAGTCTGGAGGAGACCCAGTACTTC. Residues: CASSPSLEETQYF.

This clone is labeled as medium-sized (0.01 to 0.1%). The same CDR3 is also encoded by other DNA sequences in this sample. The genes are TRBV29-1 and TRBJ1-5; D call uncertain. With 5 bases removed from V and 1 base from J, the gap between germline ends came to 15 bases. The CDR3 sequence is 15 residues long. In germline, CDR1 is SQVTM, CDR2 ANQGSEA. CDR3 coding DNA: TGCAGCGTTTTACCGACTGGAGCGAGCAATCAGCCCCAGCATTTT. It encodes CSVLPTGASNQPQHF.

CDR3: CASSHQNTGELFF. The CDR3, as DNA: TGCGCCAGCAGCCATCAGAACACCGGGGAGCTGTTTTTT. The rearrangement joins TRBV4-1 to TRBJ2-2; D ambiguous. There are 13 residues in the CDR3. The V gene lost 3 bases and the J gene lost 1 base, with 3 bases spanning the gap. Germline loops: CDR1 MGHRA, CDR2 YSYEKL.

This clone came up once. The chain has TRBV4-1 and TRBJ2-2, with 7 bases aligning to TRBD2. The germline V gene has CDR1 MGHRA and CDR2 YSYEKL. The CDR3 covers 18 residues. After removal of 5 bases from V and 0 bases from J, the junction contained 12 bases not matched to a gene. The CDR3 spells CASSETETSRANTGELFF. DNA of the CDR3: TGCGCCAGCAGCGAAACAGAGACTAGCAGGGCGAACACCGGGGAGCTGTTTTTT.

The chain recombines TRBV11-3 with TRBJ2-7; D call uncertain. Trimming stripped 8 bases from V and 3 bases from J, with 11 bases between. This CDR3 contains 12 residues. CDR1 is SGHNT, CDR2 YENEEA, per germline. CDR3 bases: TGTGCCAGCGGGCAGGTTCTCTACGAGCAGTACTTC. Its protein is CASGQVLYEQYF.

The chain combines TRBV7-6 with TRBJ2-7; 10 bases line up with TRBD1. Germline loops: CDR1 SGHVS, CDR2 FNYEAQ. The CDR3 is 15 amino acids. After removal of 5 bases from V and 3 bases from J, the junction contained 7 bases not matched to a gene. Written as DNA, the CDR3 is TGTGCCAGCAGCCCCCGACAGGGGGCCTACTACGAGCAGTACTTC. Residues: CASSPRQGAYYEQYF.

This clone came up a few times. This sample includes further DNA sequences coding for the same CDR3. The rearrangement uses TRBV6-5 and TRBJ1-2; TRBD1 aligns across 11 bases. V trimming: 0 bases; J trimming: 4 bases; junction bases outside the gene matches: 4. Germline lookup yields CDR1 MNHEY and CDR2 SVGAGI. CDR3 length equals 16 residues. CDR3 sequence reads: CASSYSRTGGGYGYTF. The CDR3 DNA is TGTGCCAGCAGTTACTCTAGGACAGGGGGCGGCTATGGCTACACCTTC.

This chain uses TRBV9 with TRBJ2-7, with D perhaps matching TRBD2 (5 bases). Germline CDR1 is SGDLS and CDR2 is YYNGEE. V lost 3 bases to trimming and J lost 6 bases, with 10 bases between them. The CDR3 covers 12 residues. The CDR3 sequence is CASSGTSGEQYF. The CDR3 DNA reads TGTGCCAGCAGCGGCACTAGTGGCGAGCAGTACTTC.

V gene TRBV4-1 combines with J gene TRBJ2-5; 7 positions match TRBD1. The CDR3 is 11 amino acids. Germline assignment: CDR1 MGHRA and CDR2 YSYEKL. Unmatched junction bases numbered 2, after V lost 8 bases and J lost 5 bases. CDR3 DNA sequence: TGCGCCAGCGGGACAGTTGAGACCCAGTACTTC. This encodes CASGTVETQYF.

This clone has just a few counts. The chain joins TRBV6-5 to TRBJ1-3; 8 nucleotides agree with TRBD1. Germline V lookup: CDR1 MNHEY, CDR2 SVGAGI. The length of the CDR3 is 15 residues. Trimming took 0 bases from V and 4 from J; bases not matched to a gene: 2. For the CDR3, the DNA is TGTGCCAGCAGTTACTCGGACAGGGTGGGAAACACCATATATTTT. Translated: CASSYSDRVGNTIYF.

This clone was counted between two and nine times. The chain carries TRBV7-2 and TRBJ2-7; D is ambiguous. The CDR3 spans 13 residues. V was cut by 5 bases and J by 3 bases, with 11 bases left in between. Germline V gene sequence: CDR1 SGHTA, CDR2 FQGNSA. CDR3 sequence reads: CASSQTGFYEQYF. CDR3 nucleotides: TGTGCCAGCAGCCAGACCGGGTTCTACGAGCAGTACTTC.